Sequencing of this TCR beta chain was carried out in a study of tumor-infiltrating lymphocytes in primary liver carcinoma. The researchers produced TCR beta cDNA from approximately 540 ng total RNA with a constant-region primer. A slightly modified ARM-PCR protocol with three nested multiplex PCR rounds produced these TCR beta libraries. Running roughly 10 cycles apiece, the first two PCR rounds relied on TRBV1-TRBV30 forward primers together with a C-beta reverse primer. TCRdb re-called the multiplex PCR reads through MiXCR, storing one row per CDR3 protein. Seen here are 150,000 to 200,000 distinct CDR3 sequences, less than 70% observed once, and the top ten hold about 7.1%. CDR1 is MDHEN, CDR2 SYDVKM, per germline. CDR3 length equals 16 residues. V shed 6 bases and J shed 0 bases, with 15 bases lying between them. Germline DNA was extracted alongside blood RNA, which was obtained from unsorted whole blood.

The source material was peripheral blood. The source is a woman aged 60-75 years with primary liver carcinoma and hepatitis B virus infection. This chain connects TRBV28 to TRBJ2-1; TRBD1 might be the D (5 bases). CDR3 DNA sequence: TGTGCCAGCAGCTCTAGGGGTCCAAGCTCCTACAATGAGCAGTTCTTC. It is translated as CASSSRGPSSYNEQFF.